These T cell receptor beta chains were read from a single sample in a study of blood T cell repertoires in COVID-19. Clones were sequenced by immunoSEQ multiplex PCR, and TCRdb holds only the in-frame ones, with some missing. The table includes 220,000 or so clones, under 90% detected once. Source material: peripheral blood. Source of these receptors: an elderly woman with acute or convalescent COVID-19. Each CDR3 is given with its conserved first and last residue. The order of the fields is V gene, J gene, D gene, clone size, CDR3 protein, CDR3 DNA. D genes are given only for firm matches. Where a row states a size, it is once, few, many or the class of an expanded clone; other rows omit it.

>TRBV27|TRBJ1-2|NA|NA
CASSLMQGLGYTF
TGTGCCAGCAGTTTAATGCAGGGACTAGGCTACACCTTC
>TRBV7-6|TRBJ2-7|NA|NA
CASSLSGTSTSEQYF
TGTGCCAGCAGCCTCTCCGGGACATCTACCTCCGAGCAGTACTTC
>TRBV7-9|TRBJ1-5|NA|NA
CASSLGRYSNQPQHF
TGTGCCAGCAGCTTAGGCAGGTATAGCAATCAGCCCCAGCATTTT
>TRBV6-1|TRBJ1-1|TRBD1|NA
CASSEAYRGMNTEAFF
TGTGCCAGCAGCGAAGCCTACAGGGGGATGAACACTGAAGCTTTCTTT
>TRBV7-8|TRBJ1-5|NA|NA
CASSPDTGNQPQHF
TGTGCCAGCAGCCCAGACACTGGCAATCAGCCCCAGCATTTT
>TRBV12-2|TRBJ1-2|NA|NA
CASRLRSAGGGYGYTF
TGTGCAAGTCGCTTAAGATCGGCAGGGGGCGGCTATGGCTACACCTTC
>TRBV18|TRBJ1-4|NA|NA
CASSRNRENEKLFF
TGTGCCAGCTCACGGAACAGGGAGAACGAAAAACTGTTTTTT
>TRBV5-8|TRBJ1-6|NA|NA
CASSVVRGSNNSPLHF
TGTGCCAGCAGCGTGGTTCGGGGTTCGAATAATTCACCCCTCCACTTT
>TRBV4-1|TRBJ1-4|TRBD1|NA
CASSYPSGQGRNRQLFF
TGCGCCAGCAGCTACCCCTCCGGACAGGGGCGAAATCGGCAACTGTTTTTT
>TRBV10-3|TRBJ1-5|NA|NA
CAIRSGEDGARSNQPQHF
TGTGCCATCCGCAGTGGTGAAGATGGGGCGAGGAGCAATCAGCCCCAGCATTTT
>TRBV5-1|TRBJ2-1|TRBD2|NA
CASRGLAGHNEQFF
TGCGCCAGCCGGGGACTAGCAGGCCACAATGAGCAGTTCTTC
>TRBV11-3|TRBJ2-7|TRBD2|NA
CASSLEVRQRGDYEQYF
TGTGCCAGCAGCTTAGAGGTCCGTCAGCGGGGGGATTACGAGCAGTACTTC
>TRBV19|TRBJ1-4|TRBD1|NA
CASRRTGVNEKLFF
TGTGCCAGTAGACGGACAGGAGTAAATGAAAAACTGTTTTTT
>TRBV7-9|TRBJ2-1|TRBD2|NA
CASSQRTSGGGEQFF
TGTGCCAGCAGCCAAAGGACTAGCGGGGGCGGTGAGCAGTTCTTC
>TRBV29-1|TRBJ2-7|NA|NA
CSVEWARGDVRTPSYEQYF
TGCAGCGTTGAATGGGCCAGGGGGGATGTGCGGACACCCTCCTACGAGCAGTACTTC
>TRBV4-2|TRBJ1-4|TRBD1|NA
CASSHPGQGNEKLFF
TGTGCCAGCAGCCACCCAGGACAGGGTAATGAAAAACTGTTTTTT
>TRBV4-1|TRBJ2-5|TRBD1|NA
CASSPTRDRGQETQYF
TGCGCCAGCAGCCCCACCCGGGACAGGGGGCAAGAGACCCAGTACTTC
>TRBV7-9|TRBJ2-3|NA|NA
CASSLGGTDTQYF
TGTGCCAGCAGCTTAGGCGGCACAGATACGCAGTATTTT
>TRBV7-9|TRBJ1-2|NA|NA
CASTKGGQPNYGYTF
TGTGCCAGCACCAAAGGGGGGCAACCTAACTATGGCTACACCTTC
>TRBV19|TRBJ2-5|NA|NA
CASNQGETQYF
TGTGCCAGTAACCAGGGGGAGACCCAGTACTTC
>TRBV5-1|TRBJ2-3|TRBD1|NA
CASSRAEGARDTQYF
TGCGCCAGCAGCCGCGCCGAGGGGGCGAGAGATACGCAGTATTTT
>TRBV5-1|TRBJ1-2|TRBD1|NA
CASSNGQGGVGGYTF
TGCGCCAGCAGCAATGGACAGGGAGGCGTTGGCGGCTACACCTTC
>TRBV3-1/TRBV3-2|TRBJ1-6|NA|NA
CASSQLSSYNSPLHF
TGTGCCAGCAGCCAGTTGAGCTCCTATAATTCACCCCTCCACTTT
>TRBV5-4|TRBJ1-1|NA|NA
CASSGPGVAEAFF
TGTGCCAGCAGCGGACCAGGGGTGGCTGAAGCTTTCTTT
>TRBV19|TRBJ2-7|TRBD2|NA
CASSTRTSGKYEQYF
TGTGCCAGTAGTACCCGGACTAGCGGAAAGTACGAGCAGTACTTC
>TRBV28|TRBJ1-1|TRBD1|NA
CASSSPQGAGNTEAFF
TGTGCCAGCAGTTCGCCACAGGGGGCCGGGAACACTGAAGCTTTCTTT
>TRBV11-3|TRBJ2-1|NA|NA
CASSLDIRVYNEQFF
TGTGCCAGCAGCTTAGACATACGGGTCTACAATGAGCAGTTCTTC
>TRBV6-1|TRBJ1-2|TRBD1|NA
CASSAYRGTIPTNYGYTF
TGTGCCAGCAGTGCCTACAGGGGAACCATACCGACTAACTATGGCTACACCTTC
>TRBV4-2|TRBJ1-6|TRBD1|few
CASSLLGTDSNSPLHF
TGTGCCAGCAGCTTGCTCGGGACAGATTCCAATTCACCCCTCCACTTT
>TRBV6-5|TRBJ2-2|NA|few
CASRLESNTGELFF
TGTGCCAGCAGACTCGAGTCGAACACCGGGGAGCTGTTTTTT
>TRBV6-2/TRBV6-3|TRBJ2-7|NA|NA
CASSYVFGYEQYF
TGTGCCAGCAGTTACGTTTTCGGGTACGAGCAGTACTTC
>TRBV5-1|TRBJ1-1|NA|few
CASSLEWPGVNTEAFF
TGCGCCAGCAGCTTGGAGTGGCCAGGGGTGAACACTGAAGCTTTCTTT
>TRBV28|TRBJ2-5|NA|NA
CASRDQETQYF
TGTGCCAGCCGGGACCAAGAGACCCAGTACTTC
>TRBV7-2|TRBJ2-3|TRBD2|NA
CASSLARLAGVTDTQYF
TGTGCCAGCAGCTTAGCTAGGCTAGCGGGGGTAACAGATACGCAGTATTTT
>TRBV10-3|TRBJ2-2|TRBD2|NA
CAISERLAGEAGELFF
TGTGCCATCAGTGAGCGCCTAGCGGGGGAGGCCGGGGAGCTGTTTTTT
>TRBV7-2|TRBJ1-4|NA|NA
CASSLDLNEKLFF
TGTGCCAGCAGCTTAGACTTAAATGAAAAACTGTTTTTT
>TRBV9|TRBJ1-4|NA|NA
CASSVLGITDEKLFF
TGTGCCAGCAGCGTCCTCGGGATAACGGATGAAAAACTGTTTTTT
>TRBV19|TRBJ1-4|NA|few
CASSTRTVGATNEKLFF
TGTGCCAGTAGTACTAGGACAGTTGGAGCAACTAATGAAAAACTGTTTTTT
>TRBV19|TRBJ1-6|NA|few
CASSAQLRSDSPLHF
TGTGCCAGTAGTGCCCAGCTCAGGTCGGATTCACCCCTCCACTTT
>TRBV7-9|TRBJ2-2|NA|NA
CASSRPRGWETGELFF
TGTGCCAGCAGCCGTCCTAGGGGATGGGAAACCGGGGAGCTGTTTTTT